The source of this T cell receptor beta chain is a study of blood T cell repertoires in COVID-19. Profiled with immunoSEQ multiplex PCR; TCRdb holds only in-frame clones, not every one. The table lists 220,000 or so clones, 70% to 85% of them singletons. The CDR3 loop spans 17 amino acids. The rearrangement joins TRBV1 to TRBJ2-1; the D call TRBD2 from the table was never checked on the DNA. TRBV1 is noted as a pseudogene. The sequencing sample was made of PBMCs or T cells enriched from blood (not recorded which). The clonotype was recovered from a woman aged 55-70 years who had recovered from COVID-19. The CDR3 loop reads CTSSHLIAGHSYNEQFF. The CDR3 coding sequence is TGCACCAGCAGCCACCTCATAGCGGGGCACTCCTACAATGAGCAGTTCTTC.